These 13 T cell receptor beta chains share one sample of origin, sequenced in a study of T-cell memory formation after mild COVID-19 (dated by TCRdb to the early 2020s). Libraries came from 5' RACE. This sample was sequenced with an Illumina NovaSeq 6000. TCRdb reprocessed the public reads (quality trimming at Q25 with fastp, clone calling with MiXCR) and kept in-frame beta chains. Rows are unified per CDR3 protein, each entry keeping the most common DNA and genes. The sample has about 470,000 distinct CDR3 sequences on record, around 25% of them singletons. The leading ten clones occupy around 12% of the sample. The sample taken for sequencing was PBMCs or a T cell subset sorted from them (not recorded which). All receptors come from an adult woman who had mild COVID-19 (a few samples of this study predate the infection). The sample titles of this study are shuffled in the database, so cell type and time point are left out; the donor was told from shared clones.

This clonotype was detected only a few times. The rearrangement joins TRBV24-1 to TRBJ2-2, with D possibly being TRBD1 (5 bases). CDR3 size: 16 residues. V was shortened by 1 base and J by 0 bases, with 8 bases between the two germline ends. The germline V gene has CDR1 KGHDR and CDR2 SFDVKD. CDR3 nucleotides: TGTGCCACCAGTGATTTTGGGGCAGCGAACACCGGGGAGCTGTTTTTT. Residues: CATSDFGAANTGELFF.

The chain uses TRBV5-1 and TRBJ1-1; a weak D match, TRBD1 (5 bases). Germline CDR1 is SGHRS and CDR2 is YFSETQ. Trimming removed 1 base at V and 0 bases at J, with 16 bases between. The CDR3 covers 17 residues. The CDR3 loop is CASSLSGPGGMNTEAFF. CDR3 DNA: TGCGCCAGCAGCTTGTCGGGACCCGGCGGAATGAACACTGAAGCTTTCTTT.

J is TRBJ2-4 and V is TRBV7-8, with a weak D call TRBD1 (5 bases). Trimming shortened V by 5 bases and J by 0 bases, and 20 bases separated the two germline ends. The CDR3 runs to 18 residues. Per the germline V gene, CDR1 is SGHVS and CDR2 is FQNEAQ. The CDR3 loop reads CASSPPLKGRAAKNIQYF. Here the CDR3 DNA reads TGTGCCAGCAGCCCCCCCCTTAAGGGGCGTGCAGCCAAAAACATTCAGTACTTC.

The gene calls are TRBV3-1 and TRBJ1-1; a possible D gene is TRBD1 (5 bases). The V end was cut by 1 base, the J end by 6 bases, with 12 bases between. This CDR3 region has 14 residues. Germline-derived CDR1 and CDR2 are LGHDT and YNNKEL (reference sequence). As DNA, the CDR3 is TGTGCCAGCAGCCAAGTTTTGGGGGGAGCTGAAGCTTTCTTT. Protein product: CASSQVLGGAEAFF. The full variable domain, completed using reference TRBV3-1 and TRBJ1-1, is DTAVSQTPKYLVTQMGNDKSIKCEQNLGHDTMYWYKQDSKKFLKIMFSYNNKELIINETVPNRFSPKSPDKAHLNLHINSLELGDSAVYFCASSQVLGGAEAFFGQGTRLTVV.

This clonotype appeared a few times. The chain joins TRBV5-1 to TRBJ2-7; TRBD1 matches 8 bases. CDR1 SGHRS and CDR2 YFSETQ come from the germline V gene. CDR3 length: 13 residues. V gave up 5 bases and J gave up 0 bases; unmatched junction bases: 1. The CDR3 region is CASRGQDSYEQYF. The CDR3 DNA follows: TGCGCCAGCAGGGGACAGGACTCCTACGAGCAGTACTTC.

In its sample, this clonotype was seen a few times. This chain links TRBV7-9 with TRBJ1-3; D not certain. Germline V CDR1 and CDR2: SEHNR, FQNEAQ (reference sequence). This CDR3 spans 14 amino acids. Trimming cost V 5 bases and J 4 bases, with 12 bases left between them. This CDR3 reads CASSEDHPGNTIYF. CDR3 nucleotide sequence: TGTGCCAGCAGCGAAGATCACCCCGGAAACACCATATATTTT. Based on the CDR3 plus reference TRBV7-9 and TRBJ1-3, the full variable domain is DTGVSQNPRHKITKRGQNVTFRCDPISEHNRLYWYRQTLGQGPEFLTYFQNEAQLEKSRLLSDRFSAERPKGSFSTLEIQRTEQGDSAMYLCASSEDHPGNTIYFGEGSWLTVV.

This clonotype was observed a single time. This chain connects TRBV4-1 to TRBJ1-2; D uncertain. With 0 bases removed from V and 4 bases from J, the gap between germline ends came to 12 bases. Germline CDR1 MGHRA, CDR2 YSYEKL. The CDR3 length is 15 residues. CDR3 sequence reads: CASSQEGQFVYGYTF. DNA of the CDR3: TGCGCCAGCAGCCAAGAAGGGCAGTTCGTCTATGGCTACACCTTC.

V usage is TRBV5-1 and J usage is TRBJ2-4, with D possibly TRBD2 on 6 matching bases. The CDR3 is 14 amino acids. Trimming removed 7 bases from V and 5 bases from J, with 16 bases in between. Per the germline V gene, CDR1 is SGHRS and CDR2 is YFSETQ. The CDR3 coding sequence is TGCGCCAGCCGCCGCGGCGGGGCCCAAAACATTCAGTACTTC. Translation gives CASRRGGAQNIQYF.

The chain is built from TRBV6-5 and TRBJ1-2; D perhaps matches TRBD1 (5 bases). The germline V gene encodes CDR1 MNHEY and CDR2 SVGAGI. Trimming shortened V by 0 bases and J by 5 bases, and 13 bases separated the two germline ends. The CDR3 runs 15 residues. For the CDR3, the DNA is TGTGCCAGCAGTTACTCTGGGTCGGGGCGTTATGGCTACACCTTC. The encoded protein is CASSYSGSGRYGYTF.

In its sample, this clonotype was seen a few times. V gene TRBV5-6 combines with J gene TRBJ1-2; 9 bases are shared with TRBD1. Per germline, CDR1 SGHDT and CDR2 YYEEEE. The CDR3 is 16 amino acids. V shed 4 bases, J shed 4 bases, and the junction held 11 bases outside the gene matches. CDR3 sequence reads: CASSRTGEATSYGYTF. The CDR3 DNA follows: TGTGCCAGCAGCAGGACAGGGGAGGCTACATCCTATGGCTACACCTTC.

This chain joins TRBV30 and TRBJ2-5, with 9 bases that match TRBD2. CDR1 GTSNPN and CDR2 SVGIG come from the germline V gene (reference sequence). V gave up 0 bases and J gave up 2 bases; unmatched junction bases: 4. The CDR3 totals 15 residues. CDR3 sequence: CAWSVAGGLQETQYF. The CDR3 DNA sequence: TGTGCCTGGAGTGTTGCGGGGGGGCTTCAAGAGACCCAGTACTTC.

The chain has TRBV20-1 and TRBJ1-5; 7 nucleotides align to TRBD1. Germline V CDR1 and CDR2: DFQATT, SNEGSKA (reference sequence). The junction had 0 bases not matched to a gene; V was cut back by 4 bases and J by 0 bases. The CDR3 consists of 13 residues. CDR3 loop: CSANRGSNQPQHF. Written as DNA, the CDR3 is TGCAGTGCTAACAGGGGTAGCAATCAGCCCCAGCATTTT.

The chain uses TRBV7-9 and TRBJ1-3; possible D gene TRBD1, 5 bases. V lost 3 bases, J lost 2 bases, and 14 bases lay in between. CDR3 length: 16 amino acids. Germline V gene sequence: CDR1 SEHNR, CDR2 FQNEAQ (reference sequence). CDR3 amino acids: CASSFGGTGPGNTIYF. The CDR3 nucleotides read TGTGCCAGCAGCTTCGGGGGGACCGGGCCTGGAAACACCATATATTTT.